The next 25 T cell receptor beta chains were all read from a single sample in a study of patients and donors after allogeneic stem cell transplantation. TCRdb reprocessed the RT-PCR reads via MiXCR and lists one record per CDR3 protein. The sample carries more than 150,000 distinct CDR3 sequences, approximately 24% recorded once. The material sequenced was blood, either unsorted or a sorted T cell fraction (not recorded which). Receptors originate from a human donor who was either an allogeneic HSCT recipient or a stem cell or donor lymphocyte infusion donor (not recorded which). It is not recorded whose cells these are; they may come from a transplant donor.

This clonotype was observed a handful of times. The rearrangement uses TRBV20-1 and TRBJ2-2; D is undetermined. The CDR3 sequence is 11 residues long. V was pared by 5 bases and J by 4 bases, with 5 bases between. CDR1 and CDR2 (germline): DFQATT, SNEGSKA (reference sequence). This CDR3 reads CSAFFTGELFF. CDR3 nucleotide sequence: TGCAGTGCTTTTTTCACCGGGGAGCTGTTTTTT.

The V gene is TRBV29-1, the J gene TRBJ1-2; 9 nucleotides agree with TRBD1. Looked up from germline, CDR1 is SQVTM and CDR2 is ANQGSEA. The CDR3 length is 13 residues. Trimming took 7 bases from V and 4 from J; bases not matched to a gene: 7. CDR3 in amino acids: CSGTGVGTYGYTF. Written as DNA, the CDR3 is TGCAGCGGGACAGGGGTAGGAACCTATGGCTACACCTTC.

The V gene is TRBV24-1, the J gene TRBJ2-1; a possible D gene is TRBD1 (5 bases). CDR3 length equals 14 residues. Trimming shortened V by 4 bases and J by 4 bases, and 10 bases separated the two germline ends. Germline V gives CDR1 KGHDR, CDR2 SFDVKD. This CDR3 is CATSDQGGYNEQFF. CDR3 bases: TGTGCCACCAGTGACCAGGGCGGATACAATGAGCAGTTCTTC.

J is TRBJ1-5 and V is TRBV6-5; D call uncertain. In germline, CDR1 is MNHEY, CDR2 SVGAGI. Trimming shortened V by 7 bases and J by 1 base, and 11 bases separated the two germline ends. This CDR3 contains 14 residues. This CDR3 reads CASNPFGSNQPQHF. CDR3 nucleotides: TGTGCCAGCAACCCCTTTGGGAGCAATCAGCCCCAGCATTTT.

The table lists this clonotype with a count of one. This rearrangement joins TRBV7-9 to TRBJ2-1, with TRBD1 matching over 7 bases. From germline, CDR1 is SEHNR and CDR2 FQNEAQ (reference sequence). J was trimmed by 4 bases and V by 5 bases; bases with no gene match: 17. The length of the CDR3 is 18 residues. The CDR3 protein is CASSPPPGTDYKYNEQFF. The CDR3 DNA follows: TGTGCCAGCAGCCCTCCTCCCGGGACAGACTATAAGTACAATGAGCAGTTCTTC.

The gene calls are TRBV7-9 and TRBJ2-7, with TRBD1 as a possible D gene (5 bases). CDR1 and CDR2 from the germline V gene are SEHNR and FQNEAQ (reference sequence). CDR3 size: 14 residues. The V gene lost 6 bases and the J gene lost 3 bases, with 15 bases spanning the gap. In DNA form, the CDR3 reads TGTGCCAGCAGGAATGACAGAGTAGGCTACGAGCAGTACTTC. This encodes CASRNDRVGYEQYF.

This CDR3 reads CAIKGDVALLNTGELFF. In DNA, the CDR3 is TGTGCCATCAAGGGAGATGTGGCGCTCCTGAACACCGGGGAGCTGTTTTTT. This chain connects TRBV10-3 to TRBJ2-2; TRBD2 is a possible D gene (5 bases). Trimming shortened V by 7 bases and J by 1 base, and 19 bases separated the two germline ends. The germline V gene has CDR1 ENHRY and CDR2 SYGVKD. CDR3 length: 17 residues.

In its sample, this clonotype was seen a few times. V gene TRBV7-9 combines with J gene TRBJ2-2; D is ambiguous. The CDR3 is 14 amino acids. Germline loops: CDR1 SEHNR, CDR2 FQNEAQ (reference sequence). Trimming stripped 3 bases from V and 4 bases from J, with 9 bases between. The CDR3: CASSFPFRTGELFF. The DNA for the CDR3 is TGTGCCAGCAGCTTCCCATTTCGCACCGGGGAGCTGTTTTTT.

The chain uses TRBV7-3 and TRBJ2-2; 11 nucleotides align to TRBD2. Germline V lookup: CDR1 SGHTA, CDR2 FQGTGA. J was trimmed by 2 bases and V by 7 bases; bases with no gene match: 3. The length of the CDR3 is 15 residues. The CDR3 loop reads CASTLAGGNTGELFF. CDR3 in DNA: TGTGCCAGCACTCTAGCGGGGGGAAACACCGGGGAGCTGTTTTTT.

The chain uses TRBV6-2 or TRBV6-3 and TRBJ2-1; D is possibly TRBD2 (6 bases). Trimming removed 8 bases at V and 4 bases at J, with 15 bases between. Per germline, CDR1 MNHEY and CDR2 SVGEGT. This CDR3 spans 14 amino acids. The CDR3 is CASGPGLLYNEQFF. The CDR3 DNA is TGTGCCAGCGGACCGGGACTTCTTTACAATGAGCAGTTCTTC.

The chain links TRBV29-1 to TRBJ2-1; 9 bases are shared with TRBD2. Germline trimming cut 6 bases from V and 8 bases from J; bases unmatched to any gene: 5. Germline CDR1 SQVTM, CDR2 ANQGSEA. The CDR3 sequence is 12 residues long. CDR3 nucleotide sequence: TGCAGCGTCGCACTAGCGGGCGATGAGCAGTTCTTC. This codes for CSVALAGDEQFF.

V gene TRBV5-1 combines with J gene TRBJ2-1, with a possible D match to TRBD1 (6 bases). Trimming took off 3 bases at V and 5 bases at J, with 18 bases between the two ends. In germline, CDR1 is SGHRS, CDR2 YFSETQ. This CDR3 is built from 16 residues. This chain's CDR3 is CASSSGDTTRNNEQFF. The CDR3 coding sequence is TGCGCCAGCAGCTCAGGGGACACAACTCGAAACAATGAGCAGTTCTTC.

This rearrangement joins TRBV10-3 to TRBJ1-2; 8 bases agree with TRBD1. The CDR3 consists of 13 residues. Germline CDR1 and CDR2: ENHRY and SYGVKD. V trimming: 4 bases; J trimming: 7 bases; junction bases outside the gene matches: 5. CDR3 nucleotide sequence: TGTGCCATCAGTGTCGGACAGGGATTTGGCTACACCTTC. It yields the protein CAISVGQGFGYTF.

This clonotype was recorded a few times. This CDR3 reads CSVESQGNYGYTF. CDR3 coding DNA: TGCAGCGTTGAATCTCAGGGTAACTATGGCTACACCTTC. The chain is built from TRBV29-1 and TRBJ1-2; D perhaps matches TRBD1 (5 bases). The V gene's germline CDR1 is SQVTM and CDR2 ANQGSEA. The V gene lost 2 bases and the J gene lost 1 base, with 8 bases spanning the gap. The CDR3 spans 13 residues.

The CDR3 reads CASSPGTEQTEAFF. The DNA for the CDR3 is TGTGCCAGCAGTCCGGGGACAGAGCAGACTGAAGCTTTCTTT. The chain joins TRBV7-9 to TRBJ1-1, with 7 positions matching TRBD1. The junction had 9 bases not matched to a gene; V was cut back by 6 bases and J by 5 bases. This CDR3 has 14 amino acids. Per germline, CDR1 SEHNR and CDR2 FQNEAQ (reference sequence).

The chain links TRBV7-8 to TRBJ1-2, with D possibly TRBD1 on 5 matching bases. Germline V gives CDR1 SGHVS, CDR2 FQNEAQ. CDR3 length: 21 residues. With 2 bases removed from V and 0 bases from J, the gap between germline ends came to 28 bases. The CDR3 region is CASSLTNSGLGVDEANYGYTF. In DNA form, the CDR3 reads TGTGCCAGCAGCTTAACGAACTCAGGGTTGGGGGTCGATGAGGCTAACTATGGCTACACCTTC.

This clonotype has only a few counts. The CDR3 loop is CASSLSKGGSNQPQHF. DNA for the CDR3: TGTGCCAGCAGCTTGTCGAAAGGAGGCAGCAATCAGCCCCAGCATTTT. The chain has TRBV5-5 and TRBJ1-5; D not certain. V gave up 1 base and J gave up 1 base, with 12 bases separating them. Germline V gene lookup returns CDR1 SGHKS and CDR2 YYEKEE (reference sequence). This CDR3 is built from 16 residues.

The rearrangement links TRBV7-3 to TRBJ2-7, with 9 bases identical to TRBD1. In germline, CDR1 is SGHTA, CDR2 FQGTGA. The length of the CDR3 is 15 residues. Losses at the gene ends were 2 bases for V and 3 bases for J; bases not matched to a gene: 5. CDR3 residues: CASSLESGQGYEQYF. The CDR3 DNA follows: TGTGCCAGCAGCTTAGAATCGGGACAGGGCTACGAGCAGTACTTC.

This clonotype was seen ten or more times. V gene TRBV20-1 combines with J gene TRBJ1-5, with TRBD1 matching over 7 bases. Germline CDR1 is DFQATT and CDR2 is SNEGSKA (reference sequence). J was trimmed by 7 bases and V by 5 bases; bases with no gene match: 8. This CDR3 region has 13 residues. CDR3 DNA: TGCAGTGCTGGGTTAGACAGGGAACAGCCCCAGCATTTT. It is translated as CSAGLDREQPQHF.

The chain recombines TRBV5-1 with TRBJ2-7, with a tentative D call TRBD1 (5 bases). Deletions cut 0 bases from V and 2 bases from J, with 6 bases between. Germline CDR1 SGHRS, CDR2 YFSETQ. This CDR3 contains 13 residues. The CDR3 reads CASSLAGPYEQYF. CDR3 DNA: TGCGCCAGCAGCTTGGCAGGGCCCTACGAGCAGTACTTC.

This clonotype was observed at least ten times. The rearrangement joins TRBV20-1 to TRBJ1-5; D unclear. Per germline, CDR1 DFQATT and CDR2 SNEGSKA (reference sequence). CDR3 length equals 14 residues. Trimming stripped 0 bases from V and 4 bases from J, with 10 bases between. CDR3 loop: CSAREPEPNQPQHF. The CDR3 region has the DNA TGCAGTGCTAGAGAGCCAGAACCTAATCAGCCCCAGCATTTT.

This clonotype was found a few times. The chain links TRBV7-3 to TRBJ1-2; D is perhaps TRBD1 (5 bases). Per germline, CDR1 SGHTA and CDR2 FQGTGA. Trimming shortened V by 2 bases and J by 7 bases, and 17 bases separated the two germline ends. The CDR3 totals 15 residues. DNA of the CDR3: TGTGCCAGCAGCTTACAACGGACGGGGACTAGTGGCTACACCTTC. This sequence encodes CASSLQRTGTSGYTF.

This clonotype was counted between two and nine times. The CDR3: CASSFYVGGTGELFF. In DNA form, the CDR3 reads TGTGCCAGCAGTTTTTACGTCGGCGGAACCGGGGAGCTGTTTTTT. The chain is built from TRBV12-3 or TRBV12-4 and TRBJ2-2; D is undetermined. V dropped 3 bases and J dropped 5 bases, with 13 bases sitting between them. There are 15 residues in the CDR3.

The rearrangement links TRBV4-3 to TRBJ2-7, with a tentative D call TRBD1 (5 bases). The CDR3 contains 15 residues. V lost 3 bases to trimming and J lost 3 bases, with 15 bases between them. Germline CDR1 is LGHNA and CDR2 is YSLEER. The CDR3 DNA is TGCGCCAGCAGCCACTCCAGGACACTACTCTACGAGCAGTACTTC. Translated, it gives CASSHSRTLLYEQYF.

This chain connects TRBV6-1 to TRBJ1-1; D gene uncertain. The CDR3 contains 14 residues. Trimming removed 5 bases from V and 2 bases from J, with 12 bases in between. CDR1 is MNHNS, CDR2 SASEGT, per germline. The CDR3 coding sequence is TGTGCCAGCAGTCTTCAGGACTTTAACACTGAAGCTTTCTTT. Amino acids: CASSLQDFNTEAFF.